The rows below give T cell receptor beta chains drawn from one sample of a study of T-cell memory formation after mild COVID-19. TCRdb recomputed calls from the 5' RACE reads with MiXCR, one row per CDR3 protein. The table lists 250,000 to 400,000 distinct CDR3 sequences, about 13% of them singletons. Specimen: PBMCs or a T cell subset sorted from them (not recorded which). The receptor set was obtained from a man between 18 and 35 years old who had mild COVID-19 (a few samples of this study predate the infection). Cell type and time point are not known. Both conserved end residues are part of each CDR3. Each record gives: D gene, J gene, clone size, V gene, CDR3 DNA, CDR3 protein. The D gene is left open where the match is weak. Clone size, where shown, is once, few, many, or a class for clones that have expanded.

D: NA; J: TRBJ2-3; size: NA; V: TRBV12-3/TRBV12-4; DNA: TGTGCCAGCAGCGTGCCAGGGACTCCGAATACGCAGTATTTT; CDR3: CASSVPGTPNTQYF
D: NA; J: TRBJ1-1; size: many; V: TRBV6-2/TRBV6-3; DNA: TGTGCCAGCAGTTCCCAGGGGTTCACTGAAGCTTTCTTT; CDR3: CASSSQGFTEAFF
D: NA; J: TRBJ2-5; size: once; V: TRBV7-2; DNA: TGTGCCAGCAGCTTAGTTCTGGCGTACCAAGAGACCCAGTACTTC; CDR3: CASSLVLAYQETQYF
D: NA; J: TRBJ2-5; size: few; V: TRBV25-1; DNA: TGTGCCAGCAGTGAATTAGGCGGTGCGAGTGCCAGATACTTC; CDR3: CASSELGGASARYF
D: TRBD2; J: TRBJ2-5; size: NA; V: TRBV10-3; DNA: TGTGCCATCCGAACGACTAGCGGAGGGGAGACCCAGTACTTC; CDR3: CAIRTTSGGETQYF
D: TRBD1; J: TRBJ2-1; size: NA; V: TRBV12-3/TRBV12-4; DNA: TGTGCCAGCAGTGCCGGGACAGGGTCCTACAATGAGCAGTTCTTC; CDR3: CASSAGTGSYNEQFF
D: NA; J: TRBJ2-3; size: many; V: TRBV7-3; DNA: TGTGCCAGCAGCCTCACCGGGACCAGGGAGGATACGCAGTATTTT; CDR3: CASSLTGTREDTQYF
D: TRBD2; J: TRBJ2-7; size: few; V: TRBV7-2; DNA: TGTGCCAGCAGCCCTTGGACTAGCGGGGGCTACGAGCAGTACTTC; CDR3: CASSPWTSGGYEQYF
D: NA; J: TRBJ1-5; size: NA; V: TRBV5-1; DNA: TGCGCCAGCAGCTTTGTAGGTAATAGCAATCAGCCCCAGCATTTT; CDR3: CASSFVGNSNQPQHF
D: NA; J: TRBJ2-4; size: few; V: TRBV4-1; DNA: TGCGCCAGCAGCCAACTCCCCCGGCCCGGGTTTGGAAACATTCAGTACTTC; CDR3: CASSQLPRPGFGNIQYF
D: NA; J: TRBJ2-3; size: few; V: TRBV4-1; DNA: TGCGCCAGCAGCCAAGGGCAAATTGACACAGATACGCAGTATTTT; CDR3: CASSQGQIDTDTQYF
D: TRBD1; J: TRBJ2-5; size: few; V: TRBV4-2; DNA: TGTGCCAGCAGCCAAGAGGCATCGGGACAGGGATTACAAGAGACCCAGTACTTC; CDR3: CASSQEASGQGLQETQYF
D: TRBD2; J: TRBJ2-1; size: NA; V: TRBV12-3/TRBV12-4; DNA: TGTGCCAGCAGTTCCGGCGGGGGGAAGTACAATGAGCAGTTCTTC; CDR3: CASSSGGGKYNEQFF
D: TRBD1; J: TRBJ2-7; size: few; V: TRBV4-1; DNA: TGCGCCAGCAGCCAACCGACAGGGGGCTACGAGCAGTACTTC; CDR3: CASSQPTGGYEQYF
D: NA; J: TRBJ2-6; size: few; V: TRBV4-3; DNA: TGCGCCAGCAGCCAAGAACGGGGGCGGATATCTGGGGCCAACGTCCTGACTTTC; CDR3: CASSQERGRISGANVLTF
D: NA; J: TRBJ2-1; size: few; V: TRBV6-1; DNA: TGTGCCAGCAGTGAACGACTAGGGGGGGGCAATGAGCAGTTCTTC; CDR3: CASSERLGGGNEQFF
D: TRBD1; J: TRBJ2-4; size: few; V: TRBV18; DNA: TGTGCCAGCTCACCAAGGGACAGACTTCTAGCCAAAAACATTCAGTACTTC; CDR3: CASSPRDRLLAKNIQYF
D: NA; J: TRBJ2-2; size: NA; V: TRBV11-2; DNA: TGTGCCAGCAGCTTGGGGACTTCCTTCCCCGGGGAGCTGTTTTTT; CDR3: CASSLGTSFPGELFF
D: NA; J: TRBJ1-1; size: few; V: TRBV7-9; DNA: TGTGCCAGCAGCTTAGGGCAGGGCAATGAAGCTTTCTTT; CDR3: CASSLGQGNEAFF
D: TRBD1; J: TRBJ1-6; size: few; V: TRBV5-1; DNA: TGCGCCAGCAGCTTGGCCTCAGGGGGCCATTCACCCCTCCACTTT; CDR3: CASSLASGGHSPLHF
D: TRBD1; J: TRBJ1-4; size: few; V: TRBV6-2/TRBV6-3; DNA: TGTGCCAGCACCGCGGTGACGGGACAGGGGAGCGAAAAACTGTTTTTT; CDR3: CASTAVTGQGSEKLFF
D: NA; J: TRBJ1-1; size: few; V: TRBV7-9; DNA: TGTGCCAGCAGCTTAGGGGGTATTGAAGCTTTCTTT; CDR3: CASSLGGIEAFF
D: NA; J: TRBJ1-2; size: few; V: TRBV12-3/TRBV12-4; DNA: TGTGCCAGCAGGGGGGAGGGTGACCTATCACTTGGCTACACCTTC; CDR3: CASRGEGDLSLGYTF
D: NA; J: TRBJ2-2; size: NA; V: TRBV6-5; DNA: TGTGCCAGCAGTTATGAAGAACAGGTGAACACCGGGGAGCTGTTTTTT; CDR3: CASSYEEQVNTGELFF
D: TRBD2; J: TRBJ2-5; size: few; V: TRBV28; DNA: TGTGCCAGCCTACTCCCGGATTGGCGGGGGGCCCAAGAGACCCAGTACTTC; CDR3: CASLLPDWRGAQETQYF
D: NA; J: TRBJ2-2; size: NA; V: TRBV5-1; DNA: TGCGCCAGCAGCTTAAGAGCCGGGGCGGCCGGGGAGCTGTTTTTT; CDR3: CASSLRAGAAGELFF
D: NA; J: TRBJ1-1; size: NA; V: TRBV3-1; DNA: TGTGCCAGCAGCCAAGGCGGAATCACTGAAGCTTTCTTT; CDR3: CASSQGGITEAFF
D: NA; J: TRBJ2-7; size: few; V: TRBV25-1; DNA: TGTGCCAGCAGTGAACGATGGATGGGCGAGCAGTACTTC; CDR3: CASSERWMGEQYF
D: TRBD1; J: TRBJ2-5; size: NA; V: TRBV5-1; DNA: TGCGCCAGCAGCTTGGCAGATGGGACAGGGAGGGAGACCCAGTACTTC; CDR3: CASSLADGTGRETQYF
D: NA; J: TRBJ1-2; size: few; V: TRBV7-3; DNA: TGTGCCAGCAGCTCCGACAGGTTCGATGGCTACACCTTC; CDR3: CASSSDRFDGYTF
D: NA; J: TRBJ2-1; size: NA; V: TRBV29-1; DNA: TGCAGCGTTGAAGATCCCAGGTCCTCCTACAATGAGCAGTTCTTC; CDR3: CSVEDPRSSYNEQFF
D: NA; J: TRBJ1-3; size: NA; V: TRBV7-2; DNA: TGTGCCAGCAGCACAGACTCTGGAAACACCATATATTTT; CDR3: CASSTDSGNTIYF
D: TRBD1; J: TRBJ1-1; size: NA; V: TRBV29-1; DNA: TGCAGCGTTGGCCACAGGGGGCTTAGGGAAGCTTTCTTT; CDR3: CSVGHRGLREAFF
D: TRBD2; J: TRBJ2-3; size: few; V: TRBV7-6; DNA: TGTGCCAGCAGCGTAAAGATAGCGGGGGGGCCGGAAGATACGCAGTATTTT; CDR3: CASSVKIAGGPEDTQYF
D: NA; J: TRBJ2-1; size: NA; V: TRBV7-9; DNA: TGTGCCAGCAGCTTAGGGGGGGTCACCCATGAGCAGTTCTTC; CDR3: CASSLGGVTHEQFF
D: TRBD2; J: TRBJ2-3; size: many; V: TRBV7-2; DNA: TGTGCCAGCAGCTTAAGCGGGGGGGCCGGCGATACGCAGTATTTT; CDR3: CASSLSGGAGDTQYF
D: NA; J: TRBJ2-5; size: NA; V: TRBV6-5; DNA: TGTGCCAGCAGTTACACTCCCGGGGTGGGGGAGACCCAGTACTTC; CDR3: CASSYTPGVGETQYF
D: NA; J: TRBJ2-4; size: NA; V: TRBV29-1; DNA: TGCAGCGTTGGGGAAGGGGCAGGCAAAAACATTCAGTACTTC; CDR3: CSVGEGAGKNIQYF
D: TRBD1; J: TRBJ2-1; size: NA; V: TRBV12-3/TRBV12-4; DNA: TGTGCCAGCAGCTGGACAGGGGACTACAATGAGCAGTTCTTC; CDR3: CASSWTGDYNEQFF
D: NA; J: TRBJ2-3; size: NA; V: TRBV6-6; DNA: TGTGCCAGCAGTCAATACAACACAGATACGCAGTATTTT; CDR3: CASSQYNTDTQYF
D: TRBD2; J: TRBJ2-1; size: NA; V: TRBV6-6; DNA: TGTGCCAGCAGTTACTCGAAAGCGGGGGGTGACAATGAGCAGTTCTTC; CDR3: CASSYSKAGGDNEQFF
D: NA; J: TRBJ2-2; size: many; V: TRBV10-3; DNA: TGTGCCATCAGGACACAGGGAGAGGACGGGGAGCTGTTTTTT; CDR3: CAIRTQGEDGELFF
D: TRBD1; J: TRBJ2-2; size: few; V: TRBV5-1; DNA: TGCGCCAGCAGCCGGGACAGGGGTGGTACCGGGGAGCTGTTTTTT; CDR3: CASSRDRGGTGELFF
D: NA; J: TRBJ1-6; size: NA; V: TRBV3-1; DNA: TGTGCCAGCAGCCTGGGACGTTCGGGGCCCCTCCACTTT; CDR3: CASSLGRSGPLHF